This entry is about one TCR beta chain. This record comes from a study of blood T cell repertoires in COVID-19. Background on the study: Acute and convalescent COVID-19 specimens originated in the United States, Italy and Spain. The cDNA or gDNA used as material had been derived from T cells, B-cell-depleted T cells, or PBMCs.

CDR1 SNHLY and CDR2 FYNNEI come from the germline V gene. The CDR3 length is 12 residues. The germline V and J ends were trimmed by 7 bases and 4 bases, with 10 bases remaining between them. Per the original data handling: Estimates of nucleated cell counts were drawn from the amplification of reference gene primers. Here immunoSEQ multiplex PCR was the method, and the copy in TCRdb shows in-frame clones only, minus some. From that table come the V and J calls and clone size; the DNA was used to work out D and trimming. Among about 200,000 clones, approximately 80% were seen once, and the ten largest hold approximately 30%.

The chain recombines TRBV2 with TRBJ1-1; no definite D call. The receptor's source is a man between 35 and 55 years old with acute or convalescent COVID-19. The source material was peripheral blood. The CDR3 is CASTLTGTEAFF. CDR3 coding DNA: TGTGCCAGCACCCTAACGGGCACTGAAGCTTTCTTT. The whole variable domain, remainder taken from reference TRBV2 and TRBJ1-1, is EPEVTQTPSHQVTQMGQEVILRCVPISNHLYFYWYRQILGQKVEFLVSFYNNEISEKSEIFDDQFSVERPDGSNFTLKIRSTKLEDSAMYFCASTLTGTEAFFGQGTRLTVV.